The sequence of this T cell receptor beta chain was determined in a study of T cell responses to AZD1222 COVID-19 vaccine. Across the study: It was second doses at about 4 or about 12 weeks that were pooled.

Losses at the gene ends were 0 bases for V and 6 bases for J; bases not matched to a gene: 7. The CDR3 is made up of 15 amino acids. The germline CDR1 and CDR2 sequences are SGHDN and FVKESK. Some clones are missing from TCRdb's copy, which holds only in-frame ones; the method was immunoSEQ multiplex PCR. The profile shows about 150,000 clones, less than 95% of them singletons. Comments on this clone: As yet, its antigen is unknown.

Study results and caveats: The span of vaccine-associated CD4 TCRs extended across spike, with dominance at 160-218 and 743-854.

The chain couples TRBV14 to TRBJ2-7; 8 positions match TRBD2. This specimen consisted of peripheral blood, obtained on day 0 of AZD1222 vaccination. This clonotype was obtained from an adult in good health. CDR3 DNA: TGTGCCAGCAGCCAAGAAGGCAGCGGGAGTCTCGAGCAGTACTTC. Amino acids: CASSQEGSGSLEQYF.